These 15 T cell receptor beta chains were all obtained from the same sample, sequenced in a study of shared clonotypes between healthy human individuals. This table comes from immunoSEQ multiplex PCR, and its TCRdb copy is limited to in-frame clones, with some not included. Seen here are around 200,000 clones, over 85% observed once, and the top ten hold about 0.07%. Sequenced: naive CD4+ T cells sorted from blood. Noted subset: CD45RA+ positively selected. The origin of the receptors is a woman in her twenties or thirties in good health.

CDR3 loop: CASSYNVAGAYEQYF. CDR3 coding DNA: TGTGCCAGCAGTTACAATGTGGCGGGAGCCTACGAGCAGTACTTC. This chain joins TRBV28 and TRBJ2-5; TRBD2 matches 7 bases. With the DNA end fitting TRBJ2-7 better, the J assignment may be wrong. Germline CDR1 reads MDHEN; CDR2 reads SYDVKM. The length of the CDR3 is 15 residues.

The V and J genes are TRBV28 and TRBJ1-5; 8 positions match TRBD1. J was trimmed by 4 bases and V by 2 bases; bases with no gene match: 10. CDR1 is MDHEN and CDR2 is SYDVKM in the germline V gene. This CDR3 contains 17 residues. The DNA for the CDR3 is TGTGCCAGCAGTTTACTTTCGTTCAGGGGGCGGAATCAGCCCCAGCATTTT. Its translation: CASSLLSFRGRNQPQHF.

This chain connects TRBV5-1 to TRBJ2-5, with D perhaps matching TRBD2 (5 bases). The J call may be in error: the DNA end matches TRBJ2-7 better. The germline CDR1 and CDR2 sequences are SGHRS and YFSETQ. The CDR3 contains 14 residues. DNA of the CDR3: TGCGCCAGCAGCTTGGGAGGGAGCTCCTACGAGCAGTACTTC. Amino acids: CASSLGGSSYEQYF.

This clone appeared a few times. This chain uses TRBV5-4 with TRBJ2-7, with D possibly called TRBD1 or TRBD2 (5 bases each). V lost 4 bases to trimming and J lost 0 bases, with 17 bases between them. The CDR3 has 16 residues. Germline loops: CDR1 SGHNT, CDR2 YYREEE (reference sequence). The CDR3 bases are TGTGCCAGCAGCCAATTGGGACGGCGGAGCTCCTACGAGCAGTACTTC. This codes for CASSQLGRRSSYEQYF.

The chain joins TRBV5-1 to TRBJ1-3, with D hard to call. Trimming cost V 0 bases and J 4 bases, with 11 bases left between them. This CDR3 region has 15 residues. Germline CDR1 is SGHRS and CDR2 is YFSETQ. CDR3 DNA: TGCGCCAGCAGCTTGGACGCCGCGGCCGGAAACACCATATATTTT. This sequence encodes CASSLDAAAGNTIYF.

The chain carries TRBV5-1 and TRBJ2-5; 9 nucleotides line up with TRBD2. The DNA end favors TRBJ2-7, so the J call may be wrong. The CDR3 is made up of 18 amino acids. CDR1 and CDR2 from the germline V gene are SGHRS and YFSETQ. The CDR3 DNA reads TGCGCCAGCAGCTTATCGGTGGGCGGGAGGGCCACTCACTACGAGCAGTACTTC. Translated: CASSLSVGGRATHYEQYF.

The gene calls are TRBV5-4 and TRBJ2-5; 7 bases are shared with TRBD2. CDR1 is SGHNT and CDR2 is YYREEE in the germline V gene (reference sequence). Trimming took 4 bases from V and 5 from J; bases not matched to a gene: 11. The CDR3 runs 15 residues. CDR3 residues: CASSLRGEGIETQYF. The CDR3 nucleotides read TGTGCCAGCAGCCTTCGGGGGGAGGGAATCGAGACCCAGTACTTC.

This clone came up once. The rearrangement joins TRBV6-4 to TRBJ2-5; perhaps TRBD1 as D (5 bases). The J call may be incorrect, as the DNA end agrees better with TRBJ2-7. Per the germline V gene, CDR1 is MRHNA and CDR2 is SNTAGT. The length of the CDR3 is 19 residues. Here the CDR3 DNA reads TGTGCCAGCATGAGCAGGACACCACGTTACCATCCGGAAAAATACGAGCAGTACTTC. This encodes CASMSRTPRYHPEKYEQYF.

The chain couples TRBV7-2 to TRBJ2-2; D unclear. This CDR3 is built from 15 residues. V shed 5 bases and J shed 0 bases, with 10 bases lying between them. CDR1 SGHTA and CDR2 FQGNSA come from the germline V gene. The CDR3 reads CASSRGRTNTGELFF. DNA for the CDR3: TGTGCCAGCAGCCGCGGACGGACGAACACCGGGGAGCTGTTTTTT.

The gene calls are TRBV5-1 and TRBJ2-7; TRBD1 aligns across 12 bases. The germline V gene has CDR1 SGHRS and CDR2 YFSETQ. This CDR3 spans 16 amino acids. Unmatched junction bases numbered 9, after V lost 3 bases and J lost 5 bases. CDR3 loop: CASSSTYGTGGHEQYF. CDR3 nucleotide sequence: TGCGCCAGCAGCTCAACTTACGGGACAGGGGGCCACGAGCAGTACTTC.

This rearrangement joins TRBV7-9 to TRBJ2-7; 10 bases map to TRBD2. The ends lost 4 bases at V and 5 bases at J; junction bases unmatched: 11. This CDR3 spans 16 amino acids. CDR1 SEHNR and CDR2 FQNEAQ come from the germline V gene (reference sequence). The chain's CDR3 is CASSSQIAGGGDEQYF. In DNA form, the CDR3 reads TGTGCCAGCAGCTCCCAAATAGCGGGAGGTGGGGACGAGCAGTACTTC. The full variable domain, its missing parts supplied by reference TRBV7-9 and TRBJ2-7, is DTGVSQNPRHKITKRGQNVTFRCDPISEHNRLYWYRQTLGQGPEFLTYFQNEAQLEKSRLLSDRFSAERPKGSFSTLEIQRTEQGDSAMYLCASSSQIAGGGDEQYFGPGTRLTVT.

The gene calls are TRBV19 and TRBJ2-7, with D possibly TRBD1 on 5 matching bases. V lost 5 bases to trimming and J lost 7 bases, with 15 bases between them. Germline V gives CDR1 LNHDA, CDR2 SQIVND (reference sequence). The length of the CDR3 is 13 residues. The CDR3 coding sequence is TGTGCCAGTAGTGGTTGGCAGGGTCAGGAGCAGTACTTC. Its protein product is CASSGWQGQEQYF.

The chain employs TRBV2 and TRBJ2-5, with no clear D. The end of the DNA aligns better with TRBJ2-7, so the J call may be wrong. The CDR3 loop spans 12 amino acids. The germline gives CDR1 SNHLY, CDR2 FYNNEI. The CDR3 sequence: CASSDLTYEQYF. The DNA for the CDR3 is TGTGCCAGCAGTGATTTAACCTACGAGCAGTACTTC.

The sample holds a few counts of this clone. CDR3 loop: CASSLDNYGYTF. CDR3 coding DNA: TGTGCCAGCAGCTTAGACAACTATGGCTACACCTTC. The rearrangement joins TRBV7-9 to TRBJ1-2; D is undetermined. CDR3 size: 12 residues. V was trimmed by 1 base and J by 2 bases, leaving 2 bases between them. Germline-derived CDR1 and CDR2 are SEHNR and FQNEAQ (reference sequence).

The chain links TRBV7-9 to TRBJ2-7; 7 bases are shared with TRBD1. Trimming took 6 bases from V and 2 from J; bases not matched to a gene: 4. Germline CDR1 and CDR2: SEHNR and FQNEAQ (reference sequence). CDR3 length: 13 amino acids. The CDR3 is CASSRQGPYEQYF. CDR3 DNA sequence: TGTGCCAGCAGTAGACAGGGTCCCTACGAGCAGTACTTC.